This T cell receptor beta chain was obtained from a study of T-cell reconstitution after alpha-beta-depleted transplantation in children. The CDR3 length is 16 residues. Molecular barcoding with unique molecular identifiers was used for the TCRbeta library. Using its own MiXCR run on the PCR reads, TCRdb lists one record per CDR3 protein. The sample yields about 350,000 distinct CDR3 sequences, about 14% seen once. This clonotype was counted once. This sequence originates from a human donor who donated a stem cell graft to a child with Fanconi anemia. The chain recombines TRBV21-1 with TRBJ2-6; the table's TRBD2 call for D was not verified on the DNA. TRBV21-1 is labeled a pseudogene. This specimen consisted of PBMCs, obtained from the stem cell graft. DNA for the CDR3: TGTGCCAGCACCCCCGGGACCTACGGTGGGGCCAACGTCCTGACTTTC. Its protein is CASTPGTYGGANVLTF.